The clone carrying this T cell receptor beta chain has only one observation. This specimen comes from a study of blood T cell repertoires in COVID-19. At the level of the study: Acute-phase and convalescent COVID-19 samples originated in the United States, Italy and Spain.

Germline V lookup: CDR1 KGHSH, CDR2 LQKENI. This CDR3 region has 13 residues. The germline V and J ends were trimmed by 0 bases and 2 bases, with 5 bases remaining between them. In the study's own analysis: The assay estimated nucleated cells by amplifying reference gene primers. Sequencing was performed with immunoSEQ multiplex PCR; in TCRdb, only in-frame clones are kept and a portion is missing. Clone size and V and J calls were adopted from that table, with D and trimming inferred from the DNA. The sample lists some 15,000 clones; roughly 89% were seen once. This chain links TRBV18 with TRBJ2-7; TRBD1 might be the D (5 bases). The material sequenced was peripheral blood. The TCR sequence derives from a man aged 55 to 70 with active COVID-19. The CDR3 loop is CASSPPQAYEQYF. The CDR3 bases are TGTGCCAGCTCACCACCACAGGCCTACGAGCAGTACTTC. The variable domain in full, with the rest retrieved from reference TRBV18 and TRBJ2-7, is NAGVMQNPRHLVRRRGQEARLRCSPMKGHSHVYWYRQLPEEGLKFMVYLQKENIIDESGMPKERFSAEFPKEGPSILRIQQVVRGDSAAYFCASSPPQAYEQYFGPGTRLTVT.